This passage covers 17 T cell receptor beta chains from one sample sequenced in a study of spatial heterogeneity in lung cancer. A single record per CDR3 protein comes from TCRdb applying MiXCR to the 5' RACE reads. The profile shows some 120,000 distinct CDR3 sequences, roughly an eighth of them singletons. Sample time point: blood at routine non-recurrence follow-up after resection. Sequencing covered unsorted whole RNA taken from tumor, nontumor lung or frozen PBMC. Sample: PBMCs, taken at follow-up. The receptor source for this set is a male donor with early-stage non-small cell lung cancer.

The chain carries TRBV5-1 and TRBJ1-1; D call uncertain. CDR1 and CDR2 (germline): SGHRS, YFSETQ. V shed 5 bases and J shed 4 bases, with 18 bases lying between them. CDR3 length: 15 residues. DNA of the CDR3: TGCGCCAGCAGTTTGACCCAGACTATTGGCACTGAAGCTTTCTTT. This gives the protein CASSLTQTIGTEAFF. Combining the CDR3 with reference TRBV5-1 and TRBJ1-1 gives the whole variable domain KAGVTQTPRYLIKTRGQQVTLSCSPISGHRSVSWYQQTPGQGLQFLFEYFSETQRNKGNFPGRFSGRQFSNSRSEMNVSTLELGDSALYLCASSLTQTIGTEAFFGQGTRLTVV.

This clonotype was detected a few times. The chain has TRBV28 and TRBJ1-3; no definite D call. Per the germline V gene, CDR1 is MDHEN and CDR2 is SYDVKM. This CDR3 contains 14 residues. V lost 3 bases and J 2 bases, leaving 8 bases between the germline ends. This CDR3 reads CASSFPGTGNTIYF. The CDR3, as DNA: TGTGCCAGCAGTTTCCCTGGGACTGGAAACACCATATATTTT.

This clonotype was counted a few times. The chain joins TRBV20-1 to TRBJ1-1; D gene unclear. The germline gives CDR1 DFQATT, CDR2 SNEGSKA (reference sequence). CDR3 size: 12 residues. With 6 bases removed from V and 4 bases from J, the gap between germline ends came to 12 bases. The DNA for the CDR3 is TGCAGTGCACCCTCGGGAGGCACTGAAGCTTTCTTT. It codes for CSAPSGGTEAFF.

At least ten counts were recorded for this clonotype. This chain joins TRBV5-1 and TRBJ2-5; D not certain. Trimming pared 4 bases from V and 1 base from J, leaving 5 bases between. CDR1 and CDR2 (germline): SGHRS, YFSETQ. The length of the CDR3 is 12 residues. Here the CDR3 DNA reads TGCGCCAGCAGCCTGCCCCAAGAGACCCAGTACTTC. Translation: CASSLPQETQYF.

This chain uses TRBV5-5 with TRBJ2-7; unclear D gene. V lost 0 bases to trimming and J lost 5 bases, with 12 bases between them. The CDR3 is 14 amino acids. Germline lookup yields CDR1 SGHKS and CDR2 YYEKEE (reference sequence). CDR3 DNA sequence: TGTGCCAGCAGCTTGGCCGCGCGAGACCACGAGCAGTACTTC. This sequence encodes CASSLAARDHEQYF.

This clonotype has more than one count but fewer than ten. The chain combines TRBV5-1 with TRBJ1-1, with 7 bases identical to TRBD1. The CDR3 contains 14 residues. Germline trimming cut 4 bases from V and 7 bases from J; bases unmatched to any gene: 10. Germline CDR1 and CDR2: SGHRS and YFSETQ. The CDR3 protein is CASSPSGGGVEAFF. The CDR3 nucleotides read TGCGCCAGCAGCCCGTCGGGAGGGGGCGTTGAAGCTTTCTTT.

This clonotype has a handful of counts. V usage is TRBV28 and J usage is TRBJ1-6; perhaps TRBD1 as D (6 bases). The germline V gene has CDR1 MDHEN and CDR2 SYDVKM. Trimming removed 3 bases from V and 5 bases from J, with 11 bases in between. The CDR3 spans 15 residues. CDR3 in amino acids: CASSFGQINNSPLHF. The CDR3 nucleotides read TGTGCCAGCAGTTTCGGACAGATTAATAATTCACCCCTCCACTTT.

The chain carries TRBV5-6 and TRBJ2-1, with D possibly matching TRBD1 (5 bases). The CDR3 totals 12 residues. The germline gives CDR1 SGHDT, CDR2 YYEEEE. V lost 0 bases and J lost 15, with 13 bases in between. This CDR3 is CASSLALDTRFF. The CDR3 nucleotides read TGTGCCAGCAGCTTGGCGTTGGACACCCGGTTCTTC.

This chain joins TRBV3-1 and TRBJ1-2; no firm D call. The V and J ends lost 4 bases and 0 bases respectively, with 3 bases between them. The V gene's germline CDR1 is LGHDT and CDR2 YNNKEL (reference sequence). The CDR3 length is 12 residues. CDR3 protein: CASSPSNYGYTF. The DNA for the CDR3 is TGTGCCAGCAGCCCATCTAACTATGGCTACACCTTC.

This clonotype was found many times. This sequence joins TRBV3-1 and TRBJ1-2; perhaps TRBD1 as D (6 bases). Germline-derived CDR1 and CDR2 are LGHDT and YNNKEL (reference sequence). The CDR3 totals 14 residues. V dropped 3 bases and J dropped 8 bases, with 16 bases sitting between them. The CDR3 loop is CASSQVGHRGGYTF. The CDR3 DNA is TGTGCCAGCAGCCAGGTGGGACACCGAGGCGGCTACACCTTC.

CDR3 sequence reads: CASSHGGSNTEAFF. The CDR3 nucleotides read TGTGCCAGCAGCCACGGCGGTTCGAACACTGAAGCTTTCTTT. The chain employs TRBV14 and TRBJ1-1; no definite D call. The CDR3 consists of 14 residues. V lost 3 bases to trimming and J lost 1 base, with 9 bases between them. Germline V CDR1 and CDR2: SGHDN, FVKESK.

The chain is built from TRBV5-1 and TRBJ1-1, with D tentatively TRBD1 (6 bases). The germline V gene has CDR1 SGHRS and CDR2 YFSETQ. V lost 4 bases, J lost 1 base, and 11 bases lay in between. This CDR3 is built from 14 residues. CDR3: CASSIPQGNTEAFF. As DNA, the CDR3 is TGCGCCAGCAGCATACCACAGGGGAACACTGAAGCTTTCTTT.

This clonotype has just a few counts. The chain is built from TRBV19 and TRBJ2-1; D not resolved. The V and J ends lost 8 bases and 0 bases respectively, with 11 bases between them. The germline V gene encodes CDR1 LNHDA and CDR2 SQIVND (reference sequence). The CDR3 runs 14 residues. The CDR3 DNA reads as TGTGCCAGTGTTGGACGCGGCTCCTACAATGAGCAGTTCTTC. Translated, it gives CASVGRGSYNEQFF.

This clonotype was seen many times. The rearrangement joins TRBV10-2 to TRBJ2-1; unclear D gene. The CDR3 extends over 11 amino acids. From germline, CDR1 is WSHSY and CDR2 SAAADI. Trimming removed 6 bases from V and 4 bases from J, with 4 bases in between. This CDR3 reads CASSSYNEQFF. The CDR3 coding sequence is TGCGCCAGCAGCTCTTACAATGAGCAGTTCTTC.

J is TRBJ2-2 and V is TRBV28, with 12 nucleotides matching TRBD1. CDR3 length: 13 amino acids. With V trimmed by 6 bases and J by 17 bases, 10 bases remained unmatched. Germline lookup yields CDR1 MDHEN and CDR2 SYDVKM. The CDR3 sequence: CASSQTRDRGPFF. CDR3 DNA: TGTGCCAGCAGCCAGACCCGGGACAGGGGGCCTTTTTTT.

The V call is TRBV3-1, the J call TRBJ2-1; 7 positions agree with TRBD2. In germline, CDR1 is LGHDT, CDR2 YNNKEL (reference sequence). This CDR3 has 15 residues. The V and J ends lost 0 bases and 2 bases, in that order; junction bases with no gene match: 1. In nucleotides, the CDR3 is TGTGCCAGCAGCCAAGAGGGAGGGGCCTACAATGAGCAGTTCTTC. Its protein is CASSQEGGAYNEQFF.

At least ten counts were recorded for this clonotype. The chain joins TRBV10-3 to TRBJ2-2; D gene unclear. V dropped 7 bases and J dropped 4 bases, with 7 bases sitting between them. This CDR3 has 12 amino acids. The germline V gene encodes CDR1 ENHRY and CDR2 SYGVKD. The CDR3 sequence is CAITDPTGELFF. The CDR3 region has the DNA TGTGCCATCACAGACCCCACCGGGGAGCTGTTTTTT.